A single sample gave rise to the 32 T cell receptor beta chains below, sequenced in a study of shared clonotypes between healthy human individuals. Only in-frame clones appear in the TCRdb table, and some are missing; sequencing was by immunoSEQ multiplex PCR. The sample carries around 2,000,000 clones, roughly 95% recorded once. Sequenced sample: naive CD4+ T cells sorted from blood. The sample's subset: CD45RA+ positively selected. These receptors originate from a man between 18 and 35 years old in good health.

The chain carries TRBV9 and TRBJ2-7, with TRBD1 matching over 7 bases. From germline, CDR1 is SGDLS and CDR2 YYNGEE. The CDR3 is 15 amino acids. V shed 1 base and J 0 bases; nucleotides not matched to a gene: 4. Here the CDR3 DNA reads TGTGCCAGCAGCGTATGGGGACAGAGCTCCTACGAGCAGTACTTC. It yields the protein CASSVWGQSSYEQYF.

The rearrangement links TRBV25-1 to TRBJ2-5, with 8 nucleotides matching TRBD1. CDR3 size: 15 residues. V was clipped by 8 bases and J by 7 bases; unmatched bases: 15. The V gene's germline CDR1 is MGHDK and CDR2 SYGVNS. This CDR3 is CASSSGQEPDGTQYF. CDR3 DNA sequence: TGTGCCAGCTCCTCGGGACAGGAGCCCGATGGGACCCAGTACTTC.

This chain uses TRBV7-9 with TRBJ1-1, with D hard to call. The V end lost 0 bases, the J end lost 10 bases, and 12 bases lay between the germline ends. The CDR3 has 13 amino acids. The V gene's germline CDR1 is SEHNR and CDR2 FQNEAQ (reference sequence). CDR3 bases: TGTGCCAGCAGCTTAGCGATGACCCTGGTAGCTTTCTTT. It yields the protein CASSLAMTLVAFF.

The V gene is TRBV6-5, the J gene TRBJ1-2; no definite D call. Germline values: CDR1 MNHEY, CDR2 SVGAGI. The CDR3 has 13 residues. The V end was cut by 6 bases, the J end by 6 bases, with 14 bases between. The CDR3 nucleotides are TGTGCCAGCAGGCGCGAGACATCGCATGGCTACACCTTC. Translating gives CASRRETSHGYTF.

The chain employs TRBV4-2 and TRBJ1-2; TRBD1 is a possible D gene (5 bases). Germline V lookup: CDR1 LGHNA, CDR2 YNFKEQ. Trimming removed 1 base at V and 8 bases at J, with 11 bases between. The CDR3 has 13 amino acids. The CDR3 here is CASSQGQGWGYTF. In DNA, the CDR3 is TGTGCCAGCAGCCAAGGTCAGGGCTGGGGCTACACCTTC.

This rearrangement joins TRBV10-2 to TRBJ2-5; D is possibly TRBD2 (5 bases). V lost 2 bases and J 4 bases, leaving 8 bases between the germline ends. Looked up from germline, CDR1 is WSHSY and CDR2 is SAAADI. The CDR3 has 13 residues. CDR3 nucleotide sequence: TGCGCCAGCAGTGAGCACCTAGCAGAGACCCAGTACTTC. As protein: CASSEHLAETQYF.

The V gene is TRBV14, the J gene TRBJ2-1, with D possibly matching TRBD2 (6 bases). Germline V gene sequence: CDR1 SGHDN, CDR2 FVKESK. V dropped 3 bases and J dropped 5 bases, with 14 bases sitting between them. The CDR3 runs to 15 residues. The CDR3 nucleotides read TGTGCCAGCAGCCACTTTTTAGCGGTCCACAATGAGCAGTTCTTC. Translation gives CASSHFLAVHNEQFF.

This chain connects TRBV7-9 to TRBJ1-5; 10 bases agree with TRBD1. The CDR3 extends over 15 amino acids. With V trimmed by 2 bases and J by 6 bases, 4 bases remained unmatched. Germline CDR1 reads SEHNR; CDR2 reads FQNEAQ (reference sequence). This CDR3 reads CASSLMGQGSQPQHF. The CDR3, as DNA: TGTGCCAGCAGCTTAATGGGACAGGGGAGTCAGCCCCAGCATTTT.

The chain employs TRBV7-9 and TRBJ2-5; 7 bases are a match to TRBD2. V lost 6 bases and J lost 9; bases outside the gene matches: 10. Germline-derived CDR1 and CDR2 are SEHNR and FQNEAQ (reference sequence). The CDR3 runs to 13 residues. The CDR3 region is CASRRGGPVPQYF. CDR3 nucleotides: TGTGCCAGCAGACGCGGGGGACCCGTACCCCAGTACTTC.

The genes are TRBV5-5 and TRBJ1-2, with 7 nucleotides matching TRBD1. V lost 4 bases, J lost 6 bases, and 9 bases stayed unmatched. Germline values: CDR1 SGHKS, CDR2 YYEKEE (reference sequence). The length of the CDR3 is 14 residues. This CDR3 reads CASSPGTAKDGYTF. In nucleotides, the CDR3 is TGTGCCAGCAGCCCCGGGACAGCGAAAGATGGCTACACCTTC.

The chain is built from TRBV30 and TRBJ1-5, with no clear D. CDR3 length: 13 amino acids. Trimming removed 2 bases from V and 3 bases from J, with 8 bases in between. Germline CDR1 is GTSNPN and CDR2 is SVGIG (reference sequence). The CDR3 nucleotides read TGTGCCTGGAGTTCCCAGGTCAATCAGCCCCAGCATTTT. Translating gives CAWSSQVNQPQHF.

The DNA for the CDR3 is TGTGCCAGCTTTGACAGGGGAGGGACGAACTATGGCTACACCTTC. It specifies CASFDRGGTNYGYTF. The V gene is TRBV6-5, the J gene TRBJ1-2; 8 bases map to TRBD1. The CDR3 runs to 15 residues. Losses at the gene ends were 8 bases for V and 2 bases for J; bases not matched to a gene: 10. CDR1 and CDR2 from the germline V gene are MNHEY and SVGAGI.

The chain couples TRBV10-2 to TRBJ2-2, with a possible D match to TRBD2 (6 bases). The CDR3 extends over 15 amino acids. Germline V gene data show CDR1 as WSHSY and CDR2 as SAAADI. V was pared by 2 bases and J by 2 bases, with 9 bases between. DNA for the CDR3: TGCGCCAGCAGTGAGGCTAGCGTAAACACCGGGGAGCTGTTTTTT. It yields the protein CASSEASVNTGELFF.

The chain couples TRBV11-2 to TRBJ2-5, with D perhaps matching TRBD2 (5 bases). The germline V and J ends were trimmed by 4 bases and 8 bases, with 11 bases remaining between them. This CDR3 is 12 amino acids long. Germline V lookup: CDR1 SGHAT, CDR2 FQNNGV. The CDR3 DNA sequence: TGTGCCAGCAGCTACGGGATTAGCACCCAGTACTTC. Protein product: CASSYGISTQYF.

The sample holds one count of this clone. The rearrangement uses TRBV29-1 and TRBJ1-4; TRBD1 matches at 11 bases. CDR3 length: 15 amino acids. The J segment lost 1 base and the V segment lost 5 bases, leaving 3 bases of the junction unmatched. The germline gives CDR1 SQVTM, CDR2 ANQGSEA. The CDR3 sequence: CSVTGTGGTNEKLFF. The CDR3 DNA reads TGCAGCGTTACCGGGACAGGGGGAACTAATGAAAAACTGTTTTTT.

On this clone: The sample holds other DNA sequences that translate to the same CDR3. V is TRBV5-1 and J is TRBJ2-3; 8 bases match TRBD2. The ends lost 1 base at V and 1 base at J; junction bases unmatched: 5. There are 16 residues in the CDR3. Germline CDR1 and CDR2: SGHRS and YFSETQ. In DNA form, the CDR3 reads TGCGCCAGCAGCTTGCTCGCGGGGGGACGCACAGATACGCAGTATTTT. Amino acids: CASSLLAGGRTDTQYF.

This clone was picked up many times. The chain couples TRBV7-9 to TRBJ1-4; no definite D call. Germline CDR1 is SEHNR and CDR2 is FQNEAQ (reference sequence). The CDR3 covers 13 residues. V lost 1 base and J lost 12, with 12 bases in between. The chain's CDR3 is CASSLEGLLELFF. The CDR3 DNA sequence: TGTGCCAGCAGCTTAGAGGGCCTACTGGAACTGTTTTTT.

As for this clone: This same CDR3 is encoded by further DNA sequences in the sample. V is TRBV2 and J is TRBJ2-2; D is unresolved. The ends were cut back, 2 bases at V and 5 bases at J, with 3 bases in the middle. CDR1 is SNHLY, CDR2 FYNNEI, per germline. The CDR3 sequence is 12 residues long. The CDR3 nucleotides are TGTGCCAGCAGTGAACGTACCGGGGAGCTGTTTTTT. Translating gives CASSERTGELFF.

The chain carries TRBV18 and TRBJ2-7, with D maybe TRBD1 (6 bases). Trimming cost V 4 bases and J 7 bases, with 17 bases left between them. This CDR3 is 14 amino acids long. Germline CDR1 and CDR2: KGHSH and LQKENI. The CDR3 here is CASSLQGHGMEQYF. CDR3 nucleotides: TGTGCCAGCTCACTGCAGGGACATGGAATGGAGCAGTACTTC. Full variable domain (remainder filled in from reference TRBV18 and TRBJ2-7): NAGVMQNPRHLVRRRGQEARLRCSPMKGHSHVYWYRQLPEEGLKFMVYLQKENIIDESGMPKERFSAEFPKEGPSILRIQQVVRGDSAAYFCASSLQGHGMEQYFGPGTRLTVT.

V and J are TRBV11-2 and TRBJ2-2; D gene uncertain. Per germline, CDR1 SGHAT and CDR2 FQNNGV. This CDR3 has 11 amino acids. Trimming took off 3 bases at V and 8 bases at J, with 4 bases between the two ends. CDR3 in DNA: TGTGCCAGCAGCTTTGGAGGGGAGCTGTTTTTT. Its protein is CASSFGGELFF. Full variable domain (remainder filled in from reference TRBV11-2 and TRBJ2-2): EAGVAQSPRYKIIEKRQSVAFWCNPISGHATLYWYQQILGQGPKLLIQFQNNGVVDDSQLPKDRFSAERLKGVDSTLKIQPAKLEDSAVYLCASSFGGELFFGEGSRLTVL.

V gene TRBV7-2 combines with J gene TRBJ2-1; D unclear. Germline loops: CDR1 SGHTA, CDR2 FQGNSA. This CDR3 spans 15 amino acids. The ends were cut back, 5 bases at V and 0 bases at J, with 11 bases in the middle. The CDR3 spells CASSLLVSSYNEQFF. The CDR3 DNA is TGTGCCAGCAGCCTCCTAGTTAGCTCCTACAATGAGCAGTTCTTC. The complete variable domain, with remaining parts taken from reference TRBV7-2 and TRBJ2-1, reads GAGVSQSPSNKVTEKGKDVELRCDPISGHTALYWYRQSLGQGLEFLIYFQGNSAPDKSGLPSDRFSAERTGGSVSTLTIQRTQQEDSAVYLCASSLLVSSYNEQFFGPGTRLTVL.

The chain uses TRBV10-3 and TRBJ2-7; unclear D gene. Trimming took 6 bases from V and 7 from J, leaving 13 bases between them. Germline lookup yields CDR1 ENHRY and CDR2 SYGVKD. CDR3 length: 12 amino acids. The CDR3 bases are TGTGCCATCAGGATGACGACCGAGGAGCAGTACTTC. Translated, it gives CAIRMTTEEQYF.

The DNA for the CDR3 is TGTGCCAGCAGTGAGGGAATACTAGCCAAAAACATTCAGTACTTC. Its translation: CASSEGILAKNIQYF. This chain joins TRBV6-1 and TRBJ2-4; no clear D. This CDR3 spans 15 amino acids. Trimming cost V 3 bases and J 0 bases, with 9 bases left between them. CDR1 and CDR2 (germline): MNHNS, SASEGT.

The chain links TRBV15 to TRBJ2-5, with 8 bases that match TRBD1. The V gene end was trimmed by 3 bases and the J gene end by 2 bases; junction bases not matched to a gene: 5. This CDR3 is built from 15 residues. Germline V gene sequence: CDR1 LNHNV, CDR2 YYDKDF (reference sequence). CDR3: CATSRDRVQQETQYF. The DNA of the CDR3 is TGTGCCACCAGCAGGGACAGGGTTCAACAAGAGACCCAGTACTTC.

The chain carries TRBV6-6 and TRBJ2-3; D might be TRBD1 or TRBD2, each matching 6 bases. This CDR3 contains 12 residues. Germline assignment: CDR1 MNHNY and CDR2 SVGAGI (reference sequence). Trimming took 10 bases from V and 4 from J, leaving 12 bases between them. DNA of the CDR3: TGTGCCACCAAGGGGGGTGCAGATACGCAGTATTTT. It translates to CATKGGADTQYF.

In its sample, this clone was seen a few times. The gene calls are TRBV7-9 and TRBJ1-6; D remains unclear. CDR3 length: 15 residues. Germline assignment: CDR1 SEHNR and CDR2 FQNEAQ (reference sequence). Trimming removed 7 bases at V and 6 bases at J, with 16 bases between. The CDR3 sequence: CASNQGLEGNSPLHF. CDR3 sequence (DNA): TGTGCCAGCAACCAAGGATTAGAGGGTAATTCACCCCTCCACTTT.

With respect to this clone: Other nucleotide sequences in the sample specify the same CDR3. The chain joins TRBV18 to TRBJ2-3, with D unresolved. This CDR3 spans 13 amino acids. Germline assignment: CDR1 KGHSH and CDR2 LQKENI. V was shortened by 1 base and J by 2 bases, with 4 bases between the two germline ends. CDR3 region: CASSPLNTDTQYF. The CDR3 DNA follows: TGTGCCAGCTCACCACTAAACACAGATACGCAGTATTTT. Full variable domain (outside the CDR3, taken from reference TRBV18 and TRBJ2-3): NAGVMQNPRHLVRRRGQEARLRCSPMKGHSHVYWYRQLPEEGLKFMVYLQKENIIDESGMPKERFSAEFPKEGPSILRIQQVVRGDSAAYFCASSPLNTDTQYFGPGTRLTVL.

The chain uses TRBV6-1 and TRBJ1-5; D may be TRBD1 (6 bases). Germline loops: CDR1 MNHNS, CDR2 SASEGT. Trimming pared 2 bases from V and 0 bases from J, leaving 8 bases between. This CDR3 region has 15 residues. In DNA, the CDR3 is TGTGCCAGCAGTGAACGGACAGTTAGCAATCAGCCCCAGCATTTT. Translation: CASSERTVSNQPQHF.

This chain links TRBV6-1 with TRBJ2-6, with D maybe TRBD2 (6 bases). This CDR3 is 16 amino acids long. From germline, CDR1 is MNHNS and CDR2 SASEGT. The V end lost 4 bases, the J end lost 4 bases, and 14 bases lay between the germline ends. The CDR3: CASSARGGFGANVLTF. DNA for the CDR3: TGTGCCAGCAGTGCCCGAGGAGGGTTCGGGGCCAACGTCCTGACTTTC.

The V and J genes are TRBV5-6 and TRBJ2-1, with 7 bases matching TRBD2. The CDR3 consists of 15 residues. The germline V gene encodes CDR1 SGHDT and CDR2 YYEEEE. After removal of 4 bases from V and 7 bases from J, the junction contained 11 bases not matched to a gene. The CDR3 reads CASSADSGTTNEQFF. CDR3 sequence (DNA): TGTGCCAGCAGCGCGGACTCCGGGACTACAAATGAGCAGTTCTTC.

This clone appeared once. The chain employs TRBV4-3 and TRBJ2-1; 8 bases line up with TRBD1. The germline CDR1 and CDR2 sequences are LGHNA and YSLEER. With 2 bases clipped from V and 3 bases from J, the junction kept 6 bases outside the gene matches. This CDR3 contains 16 residues. CDR3 coding DNA: TGCGCCAGCAGCCAACGGACAGGGACTTTCTACAATGAGCAGTTCTTC. Protein product: CASSQRTGTFYNEQFF.

The gene calls are TRBV10-1 and TRBJ2-5; no reliable D call. CDR3 size: 14 residues. The V gene lost 8 bases and the J gene lost 4 bases, with 17 bases spanning the gap. Germline values: CDR1 WNHNN, CDR2 SYGVQD (reference sequence). The CDR3 DNA reads as TGCGCCAGCCAATCGGGTCAGCAGCCAGAGACCCAGTACTTC. Its translation is CASQSGQQPETQYF.